The 27 T cell receptor beta chains given below trace back to one sample, sequenced in a study of chemoradiotherapy in HPV16-positive cancers. Profiled with immunoSEQ multiplex PCR; TCRdb holds only in-frame clones, not every one. In the table there are about 39,000 clones, more than 75% of which are singletons. This material consisted of blood, taken from a patient who underwent chemoradiotherapy. Receptors were obtained from a human donor with HPV-associated anogenital cancer.

This rearrangement joins TRBV7-9 to TRBJ2-1; D is perhaps TRBD2 (5 bases). Germline V gene lookup returns CDR1 SEHNR and CDR2 FQNEAQ (reference sequence). This CDR3 is built from 15 residues. The V end lost 5 bases, the J end lost 4 bases, and 15 bases lay between the germline ends. For the CDR3, the DNA is TGTGCCAGCAGCCAAGCGGAAGTAATTTACAATGAGCAGTTCTTC. The encoded protein is CASSQAEVIYNEQFF.

This clone appeared a single time. The rearrangement uses TRBV13 and TRBJ1-4, with 7 nucleotides matching TRBD1. Germline lookup yields CDR1 PRHDT and CDR2 FYEKMQ (reference sequence). The CDR3 has 14 residues. V gave up 2 bases and J gave up 6 bases; unmatched junction bases: 3. The CDR3 DNA is TGTGCCAGCAGCTTAAAGGGGACAGATGAAAAACTGTTTTTT. Translation: CASSLKGTDEKLFF.

CDR3 in amino acids: CASSSRGTGEEKLFF. The CDR3 DNA follows: TGTGCCAGCAGTTCGCGTGGGACAGGGGAAGAAAAACTGTTTTTT. The rearrangement joins TRBV7-9 to TRBJ1-4; TRBD1 aligns across 10 bases. Germline assignment: CDR1 SEHNR and CDR2 FQNEAQ (reference sequence). This CDR3 spans 15 amino acids. With 6 bases clipped from V and 8 bases from J, the junction kept 9 bases outside the gene matches.

J is TRBJ2-7 and V is TRBV4-1, with D possibly TRBD1 on 6 matching bases. In germline, CDR1 is MGHRA, CDR2 YSYEKL. V was pared by 0 bases and J by 4 bases, with 13 bases between. CDR3 length: 15 amino acids. In DNA, the CDR3 is TGCGCCAGCAGCCAAGATGGGGGCCCGACATACGAGCAGTACTTC. Translated, it gives CASSQDGGPTYEQYF.

This clone appeared a single time. V gene TRBV13 combines with J gene TRBJ2-3, with D possibly TRBD2 on 5 matching bases. The CDR3 contains 15 residues. Per germline, CDR1 PRHDT and CDR2 FYEKMQ (reference sequence). Trimming shortened V by 4 bases and J by 4 bases, and 15 bases separated the two germline ends. The CDR3 here is CASSSLAVRADTQYF. The CDR3 region has the DNA TGTGCCAGCAGCTCGTTGGCAGTGCGGGCAGATACGCAGTATTTT. The complete variable domain, with remaining parts taken from reference TRBV13 and TRBJ2-3, reads AAGVIQSPRHLIKEKRETATLKCYPIPRHDTVYWYQQGPGQDPQFLISFYEKMQSDKGSIPDRFSAQQFSDYHSELNMSSLELGDSALYFCASSSLAVRADTQYFGPGTRLTVL.

A remark on this clone: The germline gene is not matched at one end of the junction; a read error may be the cause. This CDR3 reads CASSLMLAKTGELFF. The CDR3 DNA sequence: TGTGCCAGCAGCTTAATGTTAGCGAAGACCGGGGAGCTGTTTTTT. The J gene is TRBJ2-2, the V gene TRBV7-6; tentatively, D is TRBD2 (5 bases). Germline V gene data show CDR1 as SGHVS and CDR2 as FNYEAQ. The CDR3 has 15 amino acids.

The rearrangement links TRBV7-8 to TRBJ1-5; 9 nucleotides line up with TRBD1. The junction had 8 bases not matched to a gene; V was cut back by 1 base and J by 1 base. Germline V lookup: CDR1 SGHVS, CDR2 FQNEAQ. The CDR3 spans 18 residues. The CDR3 is CASSLDPTGGLSNQPQHF. The CDR3 DNA follows: TGTGCCAGCAGCTTAGACCCAACAGGGGGCCTAAGCAATCAGCCCCAGCATTTT.

The gene calls are TRBV30 and TRBJ1-6; D uncertain. V was pared by 4 bases and J by 9 bases, with 16 bases between. CDR3 length: 14 residues. Germline CDR1 and CDR2: GTSNPN and SVGIG (reference sequence). The CDR3 coding sequence is TGTGCCTGGAAGGTTTCGGGCTCGACTTCACCCCTCCACTTT. This translates into CAWKVSGSTSPLHF.

This clone was seen once. The CDR3 spells CASSTTEQETQYF. In nucleotides, the CDR3 is TGTGCCAGTAGTACGACAGAGCAAGAGACCCAGTACTTC. The V call is TRBV19, the J call TRBJ2-5; perhaps TRBD1 as D (5 bases). Per germline, CDR1 LNHDA and CDR2 SQIVND (reference sequence). Trimming cost V 4 bases and J 2 bases, with 8 bases left between them. There are 13 residues in the CDR3.

J is TRBJ1-3 and V is TRBV29-1; no reliable D call. This CDR3 region has 16 residues. V dropped 0 bases and J dropped 4 bases, with 16 bases sitting between them. Germline-derived CDR1 and CDR2 are SQVTM and ANQGSEA. This CDR3 is CSVEDLYGRLGNTIYF. The CDR3 DNA reads as TGCAGCGTTGAAGATCTTTATGGGCGCTTGGGAAACACCATATATTTT.

The rearrangement uses TRBV6-6 and TRBJ1-1; D is unclear. CDR3 length: 12 residues. V was pared by 6 bases and J by 5 bases, with 10 bases between. The V gene's germline CDR1 is MNHNY and CDR2 SVGAGI (reference sequence). CDR3 coding DNA: TGTGCCAGCAGCCGGGAGAGAACTGAAGCTTTCTTT. It translates to CASSRERTEAFF.

The rearrangement joins TRBV11-2 to TRBJ2-7; TRBD2 might be the D (5 bases). V was shortened by 5 bases and J by 3 bases, with 14 bases between the two germline ends. This CDR3 comprises 14 residues. The germline V gene has CDR1 SGHAT and CDR2 FQNNGV. As DNA, the CDR3 is TGTGCCAGCAGCCTGGACTCCAACATCTACGAGCAGTACTTC. Protein: CASSLDSNIYEQYF.

The chain is built from TRBV6-6 and TRBJ2-2; TRBD1 matches at 7 bases. The CDR3 is made up of 14 amino acids. The ends lost 6 bases at V and 7 bases at J; junction bases unmatched: 8. Germline V gene lookup returns CDR1 MNHNY and CDR2 SVGAGI (reference sequence). The CDR3 spells CASRRGTDDGELFF. The DNA for the CDR3 is TGTGCCAGCAGGAGGGGGACAGACGACGGGGAGCTGTTTTTT.

The chain employs TRBV10-3 and TRBJ2-5; TRBD2 matches at 8 bases. Trimming at V came to 3 bases and at J to 2 bases, leaving 2 bases not matched to a gene. This CDR3 region has 14 residues. The germline V gene has CDR1 ENHRY and CDR2 SYGVKD. The DNA for the CDR3 is TGTGCCATCAGTGAACTAGCGGAACAAGAGACCCAGTACTTC. This encodes CAISELAEQETQYF.

V and J are TRBV5-4 and TRBJ1-1, with a possible D match to TRBD1 (5 bases). This CDR3 contains 16 residues. V was cut by 0 bases and J by 7 bases, with 19 bases left in between. Germline-derived CDR1 and CDR2 are SGHNT and YYREEE (reference sequence). The CDR3 reads CASSLGQGRGLIEAFF. As DNA, the CDR3 is TGTGCCAGCAGCTTGGGGCAGGGTAGAGGCTTGATTGAAGCTTTCTTT.

V and J are TRBV20-1 and TRBJ2-1; no firm D call. The CDR3 covers 11 residues. V shed 6 bases and J shed 2 bases, with 5 bases lying between them. Germline V lookup: CDR1 DFQATT, CDR2 SNEGSKA (reference sequence). The CDR3 sequence is CSAATYNEQFF. The CDR3, as DNA: TGCAGTGCGGCGACCTACAATGAGCAGTTCTTC.

The count of this clone is one. The J gene is TRBJ2-1, the V gene TRBV10-3; the D gene is possibly TRBD2 (5 bases). CDR1 is ENHRY and CDR2 is SYGVKD in the germline V gene. Trimming left V 6 bases short and J 2 bases short, with 8 bases between. The CDR3 loop spans 13 amino acids. This chain's CDR3 is CAISGEPYNEQFF. The CDR3 DNA reads TGTGCCATCAGCGGGGAACCCTACAATGAGCAGTTCTTC.

The chain joins TRBV19 to TRBJ1-2, with TRBD1 as a possible D gene (6 bases). V was clipped by 3 bases and J by 7 bases, with 18 bases between them. The CDR3 length is 15 residues. Germline CDR1 LNHDA, CDR2 SQIVND (reference sequence). The CDR3 nucleotides read TGTGCCAGTAGTATGGGTGGGGACATCTCCAGTGGCTACACCTTC. Translation: CASSMGGDISSGYTF.

Here the CDR3 reads CASSPPSEGAIEQFF. Written as DNA, the CDR3 is TGTGCCAGCTCACCACCTTCGGAGGGGGCCATTGAGCAGTTCTTC. The V gene is TRBV18, the J gene TRBJ2-1; TRBD1 might be the D (7 bases). Looked up from germline, CDR1 is KGHSH and CDR2 is LQKENI. V gave up 0 bases and J gave up 9 bases, with 15 bases separating them. The CDR3 is 15 amino acids. Supplemented by reference TRBV18 and TRBJ2-1, the full variable domain reads NAGVMQNPRHLVRRRGQEARLRCSPMKGHSHVYWYRQLPEEGLKFMVYLQKENIIDESGMPKERFSAEFPKEGPSILRIQQVVRGDSAAYFCASSPPSEGAIEQFFGPGTRLTVL.

The chain is built from TRBV29-1 and TRBJ2-1; 10 nucleotides line up with TRBD2. Germline V gene sequence: CDR1 SQVTM, CDR2 ANQGSEA. This CDR3 contains 16 residues. Trimming at V came to 7 bases and at J to 3 bases, leaving 12 bases not matched to a gene. The CDR3 DNA sequence: TGCAGCGCTCCGCCACTAGCGGGGACCCTCTACAATGAGCAGTTCTTC. It yields the protein CSAPPLAGTLYNEQFF.

The genes are TRBV5-6 and TRBJ2-5, with 7 bases matching TRBD1. Germline CDR1 reads SGHDT; CDR2 reads YYEEEE. The CDR3 runs to 13 residues. The J segment lost 3 bases and the V segment lost 4 bases, leaving 3 bases of the junction unmatched. The DNA for the CDR3 is TGTGCCAGCAGCCAAGGGACAGAAGAGACCCAGTACTTC. Translated: CASSQGTEETQYF.

The J gene is TRBJ1-5, the V gene TRBV4-3; D may be TRBD1 (5 bases). Between the trimmed V and J ends, which lost 0 bases and 7 bases, there was a span of 16 bases. This CDR3 has 16 amino acids. CDR1 LGHNA and CDR2 YSLEER come from the germline V gene. CDR3 loop: CASSQEARPGHQPQHF. The CDR3 DNA sequence: TGCGCCAGCAGCCAAGAAGCTAGACCCGGACACCAGCCCCAGCATTTT.

The V gene is TRBV19, the J gene TRBJ2-1; D remains unclear. The CDR3 loop spans 16 amino acids. Germline CDR1 LNHDA, CDR2 SQIVND (reference sequence). V lost 3 bases and J 4 bases, leaving 16 bases between the germline ends. CDR3 sequence: CASSIGLTRPYNEQFF. The CDR3 coding sequence is TGTGCCAGTAGTATCGGGCTCACCCGCCCTTACAATGAGCAGTTCTTC.

This chain connects TRBV2 to TRBJ1-5; a weak D match, TRBD1 (6 bases). CDR1 is SNHLY and CDR2 is FYNNEI in the germline V gene. The CDR3 covers 14 residues. The V and J ends lost 6 bases and 7 bases respectively, with 16 bases between them. CDR3 bases: TGTGCCAGCAGGGAACAGGGAGACGGCCAGCCCCAGCATTTT. Translating gives CASREQGDGQPQHF.

CDR3 sequence (DNA): TGTGCCAGCAGCTTAGAGGCCCGCCAGGAGGCCGATACGCAGTATTTT. Its translation: CASSLEARQEADTQYF. The gene calls are TRBV7-3 and TRBJ2-3; TRBD2 is a possible D gene (5 bases). CDR1 is SGHTA, CDR2 FQGTGA, per germline. V was trimmed by 2 bases and J by 6 bases, leaving 18 bases between them. The CDR3 runs 16 residues. The complete variable domain, with remaining parts taken from reference TRBV7-3 and TRBJ2-3, reads GAGVSQTPSNKVTEKGKYVELRCDPISGHTALYWYRQSLGQGPEFLIYFQGTGAADDSGLPNDRFFAVRPEGSVSTLKIQRTERGDSAVYLCASSLEARQEADTQYFGPGTRLTVL.

The chain combines TRBV2 with TRBJ2-3; 8 positions match TRBD2. V trimming: 6 bases; J trimming: 5 bases; junction bases outside the gene matches: 10. The CDR3 length is 15 residues. CDR1 is SNHLY and CDR2 is FYNNEI in the germline V gene. Written as DNA, the CDR3 is TGTGCCAGCAGATTAATAGCGGGGAGGGTAGATACGCAGTATTTT. Translating it yields CASRLIAGRVDTQYF.

The chain recombines TRBV6-1 with TRBJ2-3; a possible D gene is TRBD1 (6 bases). This CDR3 is 15 amino acids long. CDR1 is MNHNS, CDR2 SASEGT, per germline. The germline V and J ends were trimmed by 4 bases and 2 bases, with 13 bases remaining between them. CDR3 DNA: TGTGCCAGCAGTGGAAGCGGACAGTTCACAGATACGCAGTATTTT. It codes for CASSGSGQFTDTQYF.